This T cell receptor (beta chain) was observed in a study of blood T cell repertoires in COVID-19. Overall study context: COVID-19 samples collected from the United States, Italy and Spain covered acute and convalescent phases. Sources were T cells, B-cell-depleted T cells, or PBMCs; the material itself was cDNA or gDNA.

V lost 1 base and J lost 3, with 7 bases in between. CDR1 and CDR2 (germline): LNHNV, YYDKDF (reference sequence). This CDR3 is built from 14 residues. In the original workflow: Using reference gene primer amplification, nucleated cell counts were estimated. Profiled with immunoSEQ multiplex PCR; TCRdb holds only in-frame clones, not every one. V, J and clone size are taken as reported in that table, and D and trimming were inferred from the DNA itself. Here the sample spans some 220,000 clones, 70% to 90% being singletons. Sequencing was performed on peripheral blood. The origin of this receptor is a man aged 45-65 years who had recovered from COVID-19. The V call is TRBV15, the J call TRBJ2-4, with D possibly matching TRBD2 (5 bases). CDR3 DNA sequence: TGTGCCACCAGCAGAGGGGCGGGCAAAAACATTCAGTACTTC. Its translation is CATSRGAGKNIQYF.